This T cell receptor beta chain stems from a study of OX40 agonist ivuxolimab in advanced cancers. About the investigation overall: Ivuxolimab was a fully human IgG2 agonistic monoclonal antibody targeting the costimulatory receptor OX40 (CD134). Intravenous ivuxolimab was administered to patients every 2 weeks at six dose levels: 0.01, 0.1, 0.3, 1.5, 3 and 10 mg/kg. Among the roughly 52 dose-escalation patients, around 19 had hepatocellular carcinoma, about 15 melanoma, 9 renal cell carcinoma and 9 head and neck cancer. In the dose-escalation cohort, 70% to 85% of patients were male, and the mean age was roughly 56 years with a range of about 20 to 80. Prior anti-PD-1, anti-PD-L1 or anti-CTLA-4 therapy was permitted, and approximately 41% of dose-escalation patients had received checkpoint inhibitors. Three dose-escalation patients achieved partial responses, one with hepatocellular carcinoma and two with cutaneous melanoma. The purpose of peripheral TCRbeta sequencing was to test whether ivuxolimab changed TCR sequence diversity and led to clonal T-cell expansion. The paper covers the monotherapy dose-escalation part of the phase I ivuxolimab trial, which included N of about 50 patients. Overall study outcomes, separate from this receptor: In the 0.1-3.0 mg/kg groups, partial responders had among the lowest normalized peripheral clonal expansion, particularly in CD8+ T cells. Antigen specificity was not determined for the clonally expanded peripheral T cells. At doses from 0.1 to 3.0 mg/kg, clonal expansion was seen in both CD4+ and CD8+ blood T cells between baseline and week 6. Low levels of normalized T-cell clonal expansion were also seen in some nonresponding patients. After ivuxolimab, CD8+ T cells had more expanded clones than CD4+ T cells on average.

To sequence the TCRbeta CDR3 region, genomic DNA was isolated from the sorted cells. The immunoSEQ Assay was used to sequence the TCRbeta CDR3 regions. TCRdb's version of the immuneACCESS table is confined to in-frame rearrangements and falls short of the full clone set. An unresolved V gene accounts for under half of the shortfall where checked; the remainder is of unknown origin. The sample data list approximately 48,000 clones, and about 80% of these were observed just once. The ten top clones hold under 4% of the sample. Comment on this clone: Its antigen is unknown. No base qualities exist here, and no much larger clone lies one base off it.

The germline V gene yields LGHNT for CDR1 and FRNRAP for CDR2. The junction shows trimming of 6 bases on V and 4 bases on J, and the gene matches do not reach 11 bases of it. Measured from the cysteine to the phenylalanine, the CDR3 is 16 residues long. Of the read, only the CDR3 DNA is kept; its 48 bases are in frame from base 1. The trial excluded patients who had a history of autoimmune disease or were on systemic immunosuppression. Peripheral blood for TCR sequencing was collected from all dose cohorts at baseline, on cycle 4 day 1, and on cycle 7 day 1. The samples were drawn from a first-in-human, open-label, multicenter phase I dose-escalation trial of ivuxolimab. Adults with locally advanced or metastatic melanoma, renal cell, hepatocellular, or head and neck squamous cell carcinoma were enrolled in the trial. CD4+ and CD8+ T cells were sorted separately from peripheral blood before TCR sequencing.

Sequencing used CD4+ or CD8+ T cells sorted from blood, obtained in a trial of the OX40 agonist ivuxolimab. The chain joins TRBV12-5 to TRBJ2-2, with 7 bases matching TRBD2. The sequence was collected from an adult with an advanced solid tumor such as melanoma, head and neck, liver or kidney cancer. The DNA sequence follows: TGTGCTAGTGGCCCGACGACCGGGACTACCACCGGGGAGCTGTTTTTT. Translated, this is CASGPTTGTTTGELFF.